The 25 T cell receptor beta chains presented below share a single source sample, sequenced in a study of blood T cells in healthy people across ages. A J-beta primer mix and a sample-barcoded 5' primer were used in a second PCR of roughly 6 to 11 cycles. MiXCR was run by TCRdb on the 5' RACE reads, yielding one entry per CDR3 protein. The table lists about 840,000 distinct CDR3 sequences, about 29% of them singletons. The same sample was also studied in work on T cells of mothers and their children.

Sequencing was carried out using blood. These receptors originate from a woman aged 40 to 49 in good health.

In nucleotides, the CDR3 is TGCGCCAGCAGCGCCGGGACAGTCAATGAGCAGTTCTTC. This sequence encodes CASSAGTVNEQFF. The chain has TRBV5-1 and TRBJ2-1; TRBD1 matches at 7 bases. Trimming took 4 bases from V and 6 from J; bases not matched to a gene: 4. There are 13 residues in the CDR3. Germline assignment: CDR1 SGHRS and CDR2 YFSETQ.

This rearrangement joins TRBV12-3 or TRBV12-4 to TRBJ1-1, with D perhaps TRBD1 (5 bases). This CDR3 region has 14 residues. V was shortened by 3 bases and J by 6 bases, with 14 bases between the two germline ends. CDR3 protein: CASSFAGSAAEAFF. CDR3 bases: TGTGCCAGCAGTTTTGCAGGGTCGGCCGCTGAAGCTTTCTTT.

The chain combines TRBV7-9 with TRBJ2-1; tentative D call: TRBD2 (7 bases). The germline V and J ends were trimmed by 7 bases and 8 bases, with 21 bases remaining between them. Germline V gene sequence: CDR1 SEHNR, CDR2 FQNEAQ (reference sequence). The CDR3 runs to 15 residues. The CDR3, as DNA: TGTGCCAGCATCAGAAGGGGGGGGGCTAAAGATGAGCAGTTCTTC. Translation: CASIRRGGAKDEQFF.

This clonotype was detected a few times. The chain's CDR3 is CSVGIGTGELFF. CDR3 nucleotides: TGCAGCGTTGGCATCGGCACCGGGGAGCTGTTTTTT. The chain carries TRBV29-1 and TRBJ2-2; D is ambiguous. Germline CDR1 and CDR2: SQVTM and ANQGSEA. The V gene lost 4 bases and the J gene lost 4 bases, with 7 bases spanning the gap. The CDR3 is 12 residues long.

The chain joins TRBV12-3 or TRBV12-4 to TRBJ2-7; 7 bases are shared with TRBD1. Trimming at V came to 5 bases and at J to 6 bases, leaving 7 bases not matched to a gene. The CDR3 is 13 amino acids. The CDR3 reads CASSGTGASEQYF. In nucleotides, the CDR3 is TGTGCCAGCAGTGGAACAGGGGCGAGCGAGCAGTACTTC.

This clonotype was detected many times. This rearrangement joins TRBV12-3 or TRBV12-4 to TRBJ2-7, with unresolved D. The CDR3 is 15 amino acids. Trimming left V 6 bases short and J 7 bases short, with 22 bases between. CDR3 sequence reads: CASSPTDTLFLEQYF. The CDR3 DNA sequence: TGTGCCAGCAGCCCGACCGACACCCTTTTTTTAGAGCAGTACTTC.

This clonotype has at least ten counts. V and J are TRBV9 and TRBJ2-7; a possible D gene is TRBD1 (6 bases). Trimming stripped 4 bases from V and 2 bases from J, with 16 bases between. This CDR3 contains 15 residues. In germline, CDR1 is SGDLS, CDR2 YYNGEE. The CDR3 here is CASSPGQLPTYEQYF. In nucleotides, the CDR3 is TGTGCCAGCAGCCCCGGACAGCTTCCCACCTACGAGCAGTACTTC.

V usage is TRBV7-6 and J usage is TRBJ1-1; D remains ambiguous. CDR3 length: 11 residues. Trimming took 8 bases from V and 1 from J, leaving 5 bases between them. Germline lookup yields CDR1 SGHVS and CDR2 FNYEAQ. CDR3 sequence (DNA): TGTGCCAGCGGAGAGAACACTGAAGCTTTCTTT. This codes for CASGENTEAFF.

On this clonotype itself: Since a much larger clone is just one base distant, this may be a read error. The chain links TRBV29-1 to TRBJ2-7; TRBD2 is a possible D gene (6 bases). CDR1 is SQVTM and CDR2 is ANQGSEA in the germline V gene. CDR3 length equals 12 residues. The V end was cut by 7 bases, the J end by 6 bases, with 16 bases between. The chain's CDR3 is CSGLRDGGEQYF. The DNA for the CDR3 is TGCAGCGGGCTAAGGGACGGGGGCGAGCAGTACTTC.

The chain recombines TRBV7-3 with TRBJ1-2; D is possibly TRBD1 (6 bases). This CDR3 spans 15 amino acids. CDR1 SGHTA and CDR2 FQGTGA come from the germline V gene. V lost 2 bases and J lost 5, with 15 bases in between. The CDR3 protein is CASSLEGGAVYGYTF. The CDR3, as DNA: TGTGCCAGCAGCTTAGAGGGGGGGGCAGTTTATGGCTACACCTTC.

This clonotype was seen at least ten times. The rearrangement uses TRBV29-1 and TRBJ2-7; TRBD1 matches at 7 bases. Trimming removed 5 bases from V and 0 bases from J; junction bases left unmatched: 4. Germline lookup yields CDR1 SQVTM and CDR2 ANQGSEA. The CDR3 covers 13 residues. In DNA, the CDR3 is TGCAGCGTTACAGGACAGGTCTCCTACGAGCAGTACTTC. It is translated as CSVTGQVSYEQYF.

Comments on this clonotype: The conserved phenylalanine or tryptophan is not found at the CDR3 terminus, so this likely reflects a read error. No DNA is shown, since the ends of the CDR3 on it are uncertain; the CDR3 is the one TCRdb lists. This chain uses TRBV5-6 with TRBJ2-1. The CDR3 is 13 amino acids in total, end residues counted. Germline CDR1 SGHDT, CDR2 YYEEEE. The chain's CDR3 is CASSYAKLHTFGS.

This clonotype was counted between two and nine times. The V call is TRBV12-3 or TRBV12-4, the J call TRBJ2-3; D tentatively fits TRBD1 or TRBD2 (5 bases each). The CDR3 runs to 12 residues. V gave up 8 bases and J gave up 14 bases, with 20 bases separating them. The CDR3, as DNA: TGTGCCAGCCACACACCCAGTAGAGGGGTGTATTTT. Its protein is CASHTPSRGVYF.

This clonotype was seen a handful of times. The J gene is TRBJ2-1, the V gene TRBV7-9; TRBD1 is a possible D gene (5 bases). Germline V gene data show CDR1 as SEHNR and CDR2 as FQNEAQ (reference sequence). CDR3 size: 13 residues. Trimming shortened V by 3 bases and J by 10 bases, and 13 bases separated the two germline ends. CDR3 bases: TGTGCCAGCAGCTTGACAGTTTATTTGGAGCAGTTCTTC. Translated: CASSLTVYLEQFF.

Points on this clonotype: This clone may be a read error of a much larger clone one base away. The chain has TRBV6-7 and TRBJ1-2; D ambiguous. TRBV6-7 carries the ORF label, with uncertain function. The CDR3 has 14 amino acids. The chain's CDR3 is CASCYLGLPDGYTF. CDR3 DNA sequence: TGTGCCAGCTGTTACTTGGGGTTGCCGGATGGCTACACCTTC.

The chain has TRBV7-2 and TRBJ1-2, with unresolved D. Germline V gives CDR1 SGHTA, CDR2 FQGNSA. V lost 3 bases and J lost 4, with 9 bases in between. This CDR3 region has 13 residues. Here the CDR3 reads CASSFGERYGYTF. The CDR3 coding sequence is TGTGCCAGCAGCTTCGGGGAGCGCTATGGCTACACCTTC.

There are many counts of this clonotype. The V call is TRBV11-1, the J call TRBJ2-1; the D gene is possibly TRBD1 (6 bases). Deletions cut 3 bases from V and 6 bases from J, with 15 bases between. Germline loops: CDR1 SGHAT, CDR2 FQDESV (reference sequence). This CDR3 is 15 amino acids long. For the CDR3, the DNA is TGTGCCAGCAGCTTGGGCAGGGGATTGGGCAATGAGCAGTTCTTC. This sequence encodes CASSLGRGLGNEQFF.

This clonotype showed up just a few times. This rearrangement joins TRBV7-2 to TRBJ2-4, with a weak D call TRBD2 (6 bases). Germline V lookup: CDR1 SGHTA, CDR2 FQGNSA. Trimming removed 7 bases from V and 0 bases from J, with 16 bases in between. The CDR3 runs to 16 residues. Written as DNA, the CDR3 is TGTGCCAGCACCGACGCGGGGCAACTAGCCAAAAACATTCAGTACTTC. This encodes CASTDAGQLAKNIQYF.

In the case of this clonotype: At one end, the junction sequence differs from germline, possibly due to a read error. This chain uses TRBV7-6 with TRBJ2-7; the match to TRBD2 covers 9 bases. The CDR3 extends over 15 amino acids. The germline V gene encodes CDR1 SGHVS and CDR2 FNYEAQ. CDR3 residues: CTSSPQREAVEEQYF. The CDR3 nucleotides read TGTACCAGCAGCCCACAGCGGGAGGCTGTAGAGGAGCAGTACTTC.

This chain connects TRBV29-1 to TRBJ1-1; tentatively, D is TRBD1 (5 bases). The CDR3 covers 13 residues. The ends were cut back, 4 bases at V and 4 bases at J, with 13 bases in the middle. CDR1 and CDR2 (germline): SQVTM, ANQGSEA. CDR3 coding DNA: TGCAGCGTTGTCGAAGGGGCGGGCACTGAAGCTTTCTTT. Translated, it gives CSVVEGAGTEAFF.

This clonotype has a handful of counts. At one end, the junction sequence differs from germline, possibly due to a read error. The CDR3 reads CASGLTGGQGSGYTF. CDR3 DNA: TGTGCCAGCGGTTTAACAGGGGGCCAGGGTAGTGGCTACACCTTC. The rearrangement joins TRBV28 to TRBJ1-2; the match to TRBD1 covers 9 bases. Germline V gene sequence: CDR1 MDHEN, CDR2 SYDVKM. The CDR3 covers 15 residues.

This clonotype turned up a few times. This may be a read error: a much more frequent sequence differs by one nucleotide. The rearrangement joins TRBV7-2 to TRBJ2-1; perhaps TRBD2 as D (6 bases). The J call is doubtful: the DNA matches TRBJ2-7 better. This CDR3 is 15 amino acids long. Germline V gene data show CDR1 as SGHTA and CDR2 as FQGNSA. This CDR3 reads CASSSTSGYYNEQYF. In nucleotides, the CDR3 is TGTGCCAGCAGCTCGACTAGTGGGTACTACAATGAGCAGTACTTC.

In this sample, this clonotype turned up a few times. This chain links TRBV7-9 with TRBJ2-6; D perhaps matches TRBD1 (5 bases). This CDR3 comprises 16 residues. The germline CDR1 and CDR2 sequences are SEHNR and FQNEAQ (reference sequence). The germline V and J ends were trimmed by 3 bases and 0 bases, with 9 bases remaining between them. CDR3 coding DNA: TGTGCCAGCAGCTTTACAGGCCGCTCTGGGGCCAACGTCCTGACTTTC. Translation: CASSFTGRSGANVLTF.

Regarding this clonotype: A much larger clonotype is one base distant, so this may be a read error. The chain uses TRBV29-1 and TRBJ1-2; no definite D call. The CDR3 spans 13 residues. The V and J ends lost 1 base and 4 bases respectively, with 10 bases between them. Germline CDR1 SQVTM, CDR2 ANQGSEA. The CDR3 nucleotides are TGCAGCGTTGAAGCTGGGTCAATCTATGGCTACACCTTC. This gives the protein CSVEAGSIYGYTF.

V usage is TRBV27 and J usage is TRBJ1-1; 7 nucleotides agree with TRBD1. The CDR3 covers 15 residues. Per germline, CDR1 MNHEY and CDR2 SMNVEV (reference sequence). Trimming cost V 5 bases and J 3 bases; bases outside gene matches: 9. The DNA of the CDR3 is TGTGCCAGCAGTCCTTTAGGGACAGCTTACACTGAAGCTTTCTTT. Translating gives CASSPLGTAYTEAFF.